The next 30 T cell receptor beta chains were all read from a single sample in a study of T cell responses to AZD1222 COVID-19 vaccine. Clones were read by immunoSEQ multiplex PCR, and TCRdb kept only the in-frame ones, dropping some. Counted here are 110,000 to 150,000 clones, approximately 83% occurring once; the ten biggest clones make up under 9.5%. Specimen: peripheral blood, collected on day 0 of AZD1222 vaccination. The receptors originated from an adult in good health.

The CDR3 loop is CASSHLPGASGEQYF. CDR3 sequence (DNA): TGTGCCAGCAGTCACCTCCCGGGAGCCTCCGGCGAGCAGTACTTC. The chain couples TRBV3-1 (or the pseudogene TRBV3-2) to TRBJ2-7; tentatively, D is TRBD2 (6 bases). Trimming shortened V by 6 bases and J by 6 bases, and 21 bases separated the two germline ends. Germline CDR1 and CDR2: LGHDT and YNNKEL (reference sequence). The CDR3 runs to 15 residues.

The chain combines TRBV6-5 with TRBJ2-2; 11 bases line up with TRBD1. CDR1 is MNHEY, CDR2 SVGAGI, per germline. This CDR3 comprises 14 residues. V was pared by 6 bases and J by 5 bases, with 2 bases of the junction left unmatched. CDR3 bases: TGTGCCAGCAGGGGGACAGGGGGAACCGGGGAGCTGTTTTTT. It yields the protein CASRGTGGTGELFF.

This rearrangement joins TRBV9 to TRBJ1-6; D possibly corresponds to TRBD1 (6 bases). The CDR3 consists of 13 residues. Germline V gene lookup returns CDR1 SGDLS and CDR2 YYNGEE. Trimming left V 5 bases short and J 5 bases short, with 8 bases between. The CDR3 is CASRGHDNSPLHF. CDR3 in DNA: TGTGCCAGCAGGGGACACGATAATTCACCCCTCCACTTT.

V usage is TRBV3-1 (or the pseudogene TRBV3-2) and J usage is TRBJ1-2; D unclear. This CDR3 contains 17 residues. CDR1 and CDR2 from the germline V gene are LGHDT and YNNKEL (reference sequence). The germline V and J ends were trimmed by 4 bases and 2 bases, with 20 bases remaining between them. The CDR3 sequence: CASSPDSTVNRNYGYTF. In DNA, the CDR3 is TGTGCCAGCAGCCCCGATTCGACCGTGAACAGAAACTATGGCTACACCTTC.

With respect to this clone: This CDR3 is missing its conserved last phenylalanine or tryptophan, likely due to a read error. The chain combines TRBV2 with TRBJ2-7, with a possible D match to TRBD2 (5 bases). CDR3 length: 18 amino acids. Germline values: CDR1 SNHLY, CDR2 FYNNEI. V lost 4 bases and J 1 base, leaving 23 bases between the germline ends. This CDR3 reads CASSGVGRDYSGSYEQYS. The CDR3, as DNA: TGTGCCAGCAGTGGTGTTGGGAGAGACTACAGCGGATCCTACGAGCAGTACTCC.

This chain joins TRBV18 and TRBJ2-7; TRBD1 matches at 9 bases. Unmatched junction bases numbered 8, after V lost 3 bases and J lost 5 bases. Looked up from germline, CDR1 is KGHSH and CDR2 is LQKENI. This CDR3 spans 15 amino acids. The CDR3 sequence: CASSPGTGSLDEQYF. The CDR3 DNA sequence: TGTGCCAGCTCACCCGGGACAGGGAGTCTCGACGAGCAGTACTTC. The whole variable domain, remainder taken from reference TRBV18 and TRBJ2-7, is NAGVMQNPRHLVRRRGQEARLRCSPMKGHSHVYWYRQLPEEGLKFMVYLQKENIIDESGMPKERFSAEFPKEGPSILRIQQVVRGDSAAYFCASSPGTGSLDEQYFGPGTRLTVT.

This sequence joins TRBV9 and TRBJ1-2; TRBD1 might be the D (5 bases). The CDR3 covers 12 residues. In germline, CDR1 is SGDLS, CDR2 YYNGEE. V was pared by 2 bases and J by 8 bases, with 10 bases between. CDR3 sequence: CASSVGREGYTF. Here the CDR3 DNA reads TGTGCCAGCAGCGTTGGCAGGGAGGGCTACACCTTC.

V usage is TRBV29-1 and J usage is TRBJ1-2; D possibly corresponds to TRBD1 (6 bases). The CDR3 is 14 amino acids. The germline gives CDR1 SQVTM, CDR2 ANQGSEA. Trimming shortened V by 6 bases and J by 0 bases, and 14 bases separated the two germline ends. The CDR3 sequence: CSVQQGFPNYGYTF. The DNA of the CDR3 is TGCAGCGTACAACAGGGTTTTCCTAACTATGGCTACACCTTC.

This clone was counted once. The V call is TRBV11-2, the J call TRBJ1-1, with D hard to call. Between the trimmed V and J ends, which lost 8 bases and 0 bases, there was a span of 13 bases. CDR3 length equals 14 residues. Germline V gene lookup returns CDR1 SGHAT and CDR2 FQNNGV. CDR3 DNA: TGTGCCAGCGTCGCCGGGCCGTTGAACACTGAAGCTTTCTTT. Its translation is CASVAGPLNTEAFF.

The chain joins TRBV18 to TRBJ2-7; no clear D. Trimming took 3 bases from V and 0 from J, leaving 12 bases between them. This CDR3 is 15 amino acids long. Germline lookup yields CDR1 KGHSH and CDR2 LQKENI. The CDR3 nucleotides are TGTGCCAGCTCACCGGTGGTAGCCAACTCCTACGAGCAGTACTTC. It yields the protein CASSPVVANSYEQYF.

The V gene is TRBV9, the J gene TRBJ2-3; no clear D. This CDR3 region has 14 residues. Trimming removed 0 bases at V and 3 bases at J, with 8 bases between. Germline assignment: CDR1 SGDLS and CDR2 YYNGEE. CDR3 bases: TGTGCCAGCAGCGTAGTTTTAGGAACAGATACGCAGTATTTT. It codes for CASSVVLGTDTQYF. The complete variable domain, with remaining parts taken from reference TRBV9 and TRBJ2-3, reads DSGVTQTPKHLITATGQRVTLRCSPRSGDLSVYWYQQSLDQGLQFLIQYYNGEERAKGNILERFSAQQFPDLHSELNLSSLELGDSALYFCASSVVLGTDTQYFGPGTRLTVL.

The V gene is TRBV7-9, the J gene TRBJ2-3; 10 nucleotides agree with TRBD2. CDR1 and CDR2 (germline): SEHNR, FQNEAQ (reference sequence). The J segment lost 2 bases and the V segment lost 1 base, leaving 6 bases of the junction unmatched. The CDR3 is 17 amino acids. CDR3 nucleotide sequence: TGTGCCAGCAGCTTAGGGGAACTAGCGGGACCCACAGATACGCAGTATTTT. This translates into CASSLGELAGPTDTQYF.

The CDR3 DNA sequence: TGTGCCAGCAGCCCGGAATATGGGGCAGGGTACGAGCAGTACTTC. As protein: CASSPEYGAGYEQYF. The V call is TRBV11-2, the J call TRBJ2-7, with D possibly TRBD1 on 5 matching bases. The CDR3 consists of 15 residues. Germline CDR1 SGHAT, CDR2 FQNNGV. V shed 5 bases and J shed 4 bases, with 18 bases lying between them.

V is TRBV11-2 and J is TRBJ2-2; 8 bases fit TRBD2. The CDR3 covers 15 residues. Germline CDR1 is SGHAT and CDR2 is FQNNGV. The V gene end was trimmed by 6 bases and the J gene end by 4 bases; junction bases not matched to a gene: 7. The chain's CDR3 is CASRSGLAGTGELFF. The CDR3 coding sequence is TGTGCCAGCAGATCTGGACTAGCCGGCACCGGGGAGCTGTTTTTT.

This clone was found a few times. The chain couples TRBV5-1 to TRBJ2-7; D gene ambiguous. This CDR3 has 14 residues. Per the germline V gene, CDR1 is SGHRS and CDR2 is YFSETQ. The ends were cut back, 0 bases at V and 1 base at J, with 8 bases in the middle. CDR3 bases: TGCGCCAGCAGCTTGGGGGATAATTCCTACGAGCAGTACTTC. Its protein product is CASSLGDNSYEQYF.

The chain recombines TRBV5-8 with TRBJ1-1; D is unresolved. Deletions cut 4 bases from V and 3 bases from J, with 7 bases between. Germline CDR1 SGHTS, CDR2 YDEGEE. The length of the CDR3 is 12 residues. For the CDR3, the DNA is TGTGCCAGCAGCATAGGTTACACTGAAGCTTTCTTT. It yields the protein CASSIGYTEAFF.

The chain has TRBV19 and TRBJ1-2; TRBD1 might be the D (5 bases). V was trimmed by 7 bases and J by 8 bases, leaving 14 bases between them. Per the germline V gene, CDR1 is LNHDA and CDR2 is SQIVND (reference sequence). The CDR3 sequence is 12 residues long. CDR3 DNA: TGTGCCAGTACCCGGGACTTCACGGGCTACACCTTC. As protein: CASTRDFTGYTF.

The chain recombines TRBV3-1 (or the pseudogene TRBV3-2) with TRBJ1-3; D might be TRBD1 (6 bases). Trimming took off 2 bases at V and 2 bases at J, with 10 bases between the two ends. Germline V CDR1 and CDR2: LGHDT, YNNKEL (reference sequence). The CDR3 has 15 amino acids. In DNA form, the CDR3 reads TGTGCCAGCAGCCAACAACAGGGAGCTGGAAACACCATATATTTT. Translated, it gives CASSQQQGAGNTIYF.

The gene calls are TRBV19 and TRBJ1-5; D gene uncertain. Germline CDR1 reads LNHDA; CDR2 reads SQIVND (reference sequence). The V end was cut by 5 bases, the J end by 0 bases, with 8 bases between. The CDR3 runs 14 residues. The CDR3 reads CASSQQNSNQPQHF. The CDR3 DNA sequence: TGTGCCAGTAGTCAACAGAATAGCAATCAGCCCCAGCATTTT.

The chain uses TRBV13 and TRBJ2-5; D gene ambiguous. Germline CDR1 PRHDT, CDR2 FYEKMQ (reference sequence). The ends were cut back, 5 bases at V and 1 base at J, with 23 bases in the middle. This CDR3 contains 18 residues. CDR3 nucleotides: TGTGCCAGCAGCCCCTCCCCAGCAGGTGACGGAGCCCAAGAGACCCAGTACTTC. Residues: CASSPSPAGDGAQETQYF.

The V and J genes are TRBV20-1 and TRBJ2-7; TRBD2 aligns across 7 bases. Germline-derived CDR1 and CDR2 are DFQATT and SNEGSKA (reference sequence). After removal of 3 bases from V and 3 bases from J, the junction contained 8 bases not matched to a gene. CDR3 length: 14 residues. The CDR3 sequence: CSASGGDGGYEQYF. The CDR3 region has the DNA TGCAGTGCTAGTGGGGGGGACGGGGGCTACGAGCAGTACTTC.

The gene calls are TRBV15 and TRBJ2-6; D gene uncertain. CDR3 length: 15 residues. Between the trimmed V and J ends, which lost 1 base and 0 bases, there was a span of 4 bases. Germline lookup yields CDR1 LNHNV and CDR2 YYDKDF (reference sequence). The chain's CDR3 is CATSRGGSGANVLTF. In nucleotides, the CDR3 is TGTGCCACCAGCAGAGGGGGCTCTGGGGCCAACGTCCTGACTTTC. Together with reference TRBV15 and TRBJ2-6, the CDR3 gives the full variable domain: DAMVIQNPRYQVTQFGKPVTLSCSQTLNHNVMYWYQQKSSQAPKLLFHYYDKDFNNEADTPDNFQSRRPNTSFCFLDIRSPGLGDTAMYLCATSRGGSGANVLTFGAGSRLTVL.

This rearrangement joins TRBV28 to TRBJ1-2; a weak D match, TRBD1 (5 bases). This CDR3 has 15 residues. Per the germline V gene, CDR1 is MDHEN and CDR2 is SYDVKM. Trimming took 3 bases from V and 1 from J, leaving 12 bases between them. The CDR3 spells CASSLWDGLNYGYTF. CDR3 nucleotides: TGTGCCAGCAGTTTGTGGGACGGCCTTAACTATGGCTACACCTTC.

This rearrangement joins TRBV28 to TRBJ1-6, with D tentatively TRBD1 (6 bases). Per germline, CDR1 MDHEN and CDR2 SYDVKM. CDR3 length: 14 residues. V dropped 7 bases and J dropped 10 bases, with 17 bases sitting between them. CDR3 sequence: CASNLGGAGSPLHF. Written as DNA, the CDR3 is TGTGCCAGCAACCTCGGGGGCGCGGGGTCACCCCTCCACTTT.

This rearrangement joins TRBV11-2 to TRBJ2-7; 8 bases fit TRBD1. The CDR3 loop spans 18 amino acids. Trimming at V came to 4 bases and at J to 7 bases, leaving 21 bases not matched to a gene. CDR1 SGHAT and CDR2 FQNNGV come from the germline V gene. The CDR3 loop is CASSSSPGQAFDFREQYF. DNA of the CDR3: TGTGCCAGCAGCTCCTCCCCGGGACAGGCGTTCGATTTTCGGGAGCAGTACTTC.

A single count supports this clone. The rearrangement links TRBV5-1 to TRBJ2-3; TRBD2 matches at 14 bases. The V segment lost 2 bases and the J segment 5 bases; nucleotides outside the gene matches: 10. Germline V lookup: CDR1 SGHRS, CDR2 YFSETQ. The CDR3 consists of 18 residues. CDR3 coding DNA: TGCGCCAGCAGCTTCGGGCTTGGGACTAGCGGGGGCGTAGATACGCAGTATTTT. Its protein product is CASSFGLGTSGGVDTQYF.

This chain uses TRBV27 with TRBJ2-7; 7 positions match TRBD1. J was trimmed by 3 bases and V by 3 bases; bases with no gene match: 5. CDR3 length equals 14 residues. Per the germline V gene, CDR1 is MNHEY and CDR2 is SMNVEV (reference sequence). The CDR3 protein is CASSLTGKDYEQYF. The CDR3 DNA follows: TGTGCCAGCAGTTTGACAGGGAAAGACTACGAGCAGTACTTC.

The CDR3 sequence: CSAQESEKLFF. CDR3 nucleotides: TGCAGTGCCCAGGAAAGTGAAAAACTGTTTTTT. V usage is TRBV20-1 and J usage is TRBJ1-4, with D unresolved. The CDR3 is made up of 11 amino acids. V was shortened by 6 bases and J by 7 bases, with 9 bases between the two germline ends. The germline V gene encodes CDR1 DFQATT and CDR2 SNEGSKA (reference sequence).

This rearrangement joins TRBV7-2 to TRBJ1-6; D is possibly TRBD1 (5 bases). Per germline, CDR1 SGHTA and CDR2 FQGNSA. This CDR3 comprises 16 residues. Trimming left V 0 bases short and J 6 bases short, with 12 bases between. CDR3 nucleotide sequence: TGTGCCAGCAGCTTAGCGAGGGCAGGGATTAATTCACCCCTCCACTTT. It specifies CASSLARAGINSPLHF.

The J gene is TRBJ1-1, the V gene TRBV21-1; the table calls TRBD1, which could not be checked here. TRBV21-1 is an annotated pseudogene. CDR3 size: 12 residues. CDR3 sequence (DNA): TGTGCCAGCAGCACAGGGCTCACTGAAGCTTTCTTT. It codes for CASSTGLTEAFF.